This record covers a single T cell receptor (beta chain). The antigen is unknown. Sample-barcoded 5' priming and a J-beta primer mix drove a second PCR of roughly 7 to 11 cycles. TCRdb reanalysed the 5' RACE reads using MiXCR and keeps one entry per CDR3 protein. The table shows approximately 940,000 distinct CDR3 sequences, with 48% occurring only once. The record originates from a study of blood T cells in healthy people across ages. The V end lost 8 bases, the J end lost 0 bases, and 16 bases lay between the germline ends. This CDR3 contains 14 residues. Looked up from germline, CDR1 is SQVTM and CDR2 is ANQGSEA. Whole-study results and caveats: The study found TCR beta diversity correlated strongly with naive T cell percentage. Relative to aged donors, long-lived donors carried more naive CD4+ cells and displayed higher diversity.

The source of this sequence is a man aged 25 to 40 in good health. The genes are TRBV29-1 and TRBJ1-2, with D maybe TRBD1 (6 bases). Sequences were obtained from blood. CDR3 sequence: CSPSGGLANYGYTF. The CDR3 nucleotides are TGCAGCCCGAGTGGGGGGCTGGCTAACTATGGCTACACCTTC.